This T cell receptor beta chain was recorded in a study of T cell changes during pregnancy in multiple sclerosis. Clones were read by immunoSEQ multiplex PCR, and TCRdb kept only the in-frame ones, dropping some. The sample records some 85,000 clones, around 93% being singletons. The TCR sequence derives from a female donor in good health, enrolled as a control in a pregnancy study. The starting material was peripheral blood, obtained in the second trimester of pregnancy.

The DNA of the CDR3 is TGCAGCGTCGTTACAGCAAACCCTAACTATGGCTACACCTTC. It is translated as CSVVTANPNYGYTF. The chain employs TRBV29-1 and TRBJ1-2; no definite D call. Trimming shortened V by 6 bases and J by 0 bases, and 14 bases separated the two germline ends. The CDR3 runs to 14 residues. Germline lookup yields CDR1 SQVTM and CDR2 ANQGSEA.